The rows below give T cell receptor beta chains drawn from one sample of a study of blood T cell repertoires in COVID-19. The method was immunoSEQ multiplex PCR; TCRdb's version includes in-frame clones alone and lacks a portion of them. The repertoire has some 190,000 clones, roughly four fifths of them found once; the top ten carry around 12%. Sequenced input: peripheral blood. The receptors were gathered from a woman aged 45-65 years with acute or convalescent COVID-19. Each CDR3 is given with its conserved first and last residue. D genes are given only for firm matches. Where a row states a size, it is once, few, many or the class of an expanded clone; other rows omit it.

. | TRBJ2-2 | TRBD2 | TRBV7-2 | TGTGCCAGCAGCTTAGTGAGGCTAGCGGGAGGGAAAACCGGGGAGCTGTTTTTT | CASSLVRLAGGKTGELFF
few | TRBJ1-2 | TRBD1 | TRBV6-5 | TGTGCCAGCAGACAGGGGATCGGGGGCTACACCTTC | CASRQGIGGYTF
. | TRBJ2-2 | . | TRBV9 | TGTGCCAGCAGCGTAATAATAGCCGGGGAGCTGTTTTTT | CASSVIIAGELFF
. | TRBJ2-2 | . | TRBV28 | TGTGCCAGCAGTCCCAGACTGAACACCGGGGAGCTGTTTTTT | CASSPRLNTGELFF
. | TRBJ1-6 | . | TRBV27 | TGTGCCACAGGGGCCCTCCCCTATAATTCACCCCTCCACTTT | CATGALPYNSPLHF
. | TRBJ1-2 | TRBD1 | TRBV3-1/TRBV3-2 | TGTGCCAGCAGCCAAGGGACAGGCAATGGCTACACCTTC | CASSQGTGNGYTF
. | TRBJ2-6 | . | TRBV7-8 | TGTGCCAGCAGCGCAGGTTTTGGGGCCAACGTCCTGACTTTC | CASSAGFGANVLTF
. | TRBJ2-2 | . | TRBV2 | TGTGCCAGCAGTTCTCGCGGGGAGCTGTTTTTT | CASSSRGELFF
. | TRBJ1-4 | TRBD1 | TRBV3-1/TRBV3-2 | TGTGCCAGCAGCCAGTTGGCAGGGGGCGAAAAACTGTTTTTT | CASSQLAGGEKLFF
. | TRBJ2-7 | TRBD2 | TRBV7-2 | TGTGCCAGCAGCTCGGGTAGCGGGGGCTCCTACGAGCAGTACTTC | CASSSGSGGSYEQYF
. | TRBJ2-6 | TRBD2 | TRBV24-1 | TGTGCCACCAGTGATTGGCTTAGCGGGAGCTCTGGGGCCAACGTCCTGACTTTC | CATSDWLSGSSGANVLTF
. | TRBJ2-2 | . | TRBV11-3 | TGTGCCAGCAGGAACGGACATACGAACACCGGGGAGCTGTTTTTT | CASRNGHTNTGELFF
. | TRBJ1-4 | . | TRBV10-1 | TGCGCCAGCAGTGAGTCCGGCAGCGGAGGCGAAAAACTGTTTTTT | CASSESGSGGEKLFF
. | TRBJ1-6 | . | TRBV6-5 | TGTGCCAGCGCCGGACTGGGTTCAAATTCACCCCTCCACTTT | CASAGLGSNSPLHF
. | TRBJ1-2 | TRBD1 | TRBV5-1 | TGCGCCAGCAGCTCTCCGGGACAGGACCTCTATGGCTACACCTTC | CASSSPGQDLYGYTF
. | TRBJ1-5 | . | TRBV7-9 | TGTGCCAGCAGCTTGGGGGACATTTCGGGCAATCAGCCCCAGCATTTT | CASSLGDISGNQPQHF
. | TRBJ2-4 | TRBD2 | TRBV6-5 | TGTGCCAGCAGTTCCGCCTATCCTAGCGGGGGGGGCATTCAGTACTTC | CASSSAYPSGGGIQYF
. | TRBJ2-1 | . | TRBV7-9 | TGTGCCAGCAGCTTTTATCGGGAAGCGGGCAATGAGCAGTTCTTC | CASSFYREAGNEQFF
. | TRBJ2-1 | TRBD2 | TRBV9 | TGTGCCAGCAGCGTATGGGCTAAGCGGGACGGTGAGCAGTTCTTC | CASSVWAKRDGEQFF
. | TRBJ2-7 | TRBD2 | TRBV19 | TGTGCCAGTAGTAAGACTAGCGGGAGTTACGAGCAGTACTTC | CASSKTSGSYEQYF
. | TRBJ1-2 | . | TRBV6-1 | TGTGCCAGCAGTGAACGCGGCAGGGTGGTATATGGCTACACCTTC | CASSERGRVVYGYTF
. | TRBJ1-4 | . | TRBV11-2 | TGTGCCAGCAGCTTGAACAGCCCTAATGAAAAACTGTTTTTT | CASSLNSPNEKLFF
few | TRBJ2-2 | TRBD1 | TRBV19 | TGTGCCAGTAGCTTCTTGACAGGGCTCAACACCGGGGAGCTGTTTTTT | CASSFLTGLNTGELFF
. | TRBJ2-7 | . | TRBV5-4 | TGTGCCAGCAGCTGGGGAACAGGTGGTTCCTACGAGCAGTACTTC | CASSWGTGGSYEQYF
. | TRBJ1-6 | TRBD1 | TRBV5-1 | TGCGCCAGCAGCTTGACAGGGGATAATTCACCCCTCCACTTT | CASSLTGDNSPLHF
. | TRBJ1-5 | . | TRBV7-2 | TGTGCCAGCAGCCAGGGCATGGCAGGGCCTCAGCCCCAGCATTTT | CASSQGMAGPQPQHF
. | TRBJ2-3 | TRBD2 | TRBV5-4 | TGTGCCAGCAGCGTTCGGACTAGCGGGAGTGCAGATACGCAGTATTTT | CASSVRTSGSADTQYF
. | TRBJ2-7 | TRBD1 | TRBV18 | TGTGCCAGCTCACCGACCCAGGGGGAGGAGCAGTACTTC | CASSPTQGEEQYF
once | TRBJ1-2 | . | TRBV6-6 | TGTGCCAGCAGTTACTCCACGGGTCTGGACTATGGCTACACCTTC | CASSYSTGLDYGYTF
. | TRBJ2-2 | TRBD1 | TRBV19 | TGTGCCAGTAGTATGACAGGGGGCACCGGGGAGCTGTTTTTT | CASSMTGGTGELFF
. | TRBJ2-1 | TRBD2 | TRBV5-1 | TGCGCCAGCAGCTTGGCTAGCGGCAATTACAATGAGCAGTTCTTC | CASSLASGNYNEQFF
few | TRBJ1-1 | . | TRBV6-5 | TGTGCCAGCAGTTACCAGCGAGGTGAAGCTTTCTTT | CASSYQRGEAFF
. | TRBJ2-7 | . | TRBV28 | TGTGCCAGCAGTCGACAGGAGCAGTACTTC | CASSRQEQYF
. | TRBJ2-7 | . | TRBV6-5 | TGTGCCAGCAGTTACCGCCGGGTGAGCTCCTACGAGCAGTACTTC | CASSYRRVSSYEQYF
. | TRBJ1-3 | . | TRBV12-3/TRBV12-4 | TGTGCCAGCAGTCTTAAAAACACCATATATTTT | CASSLKNTIYF
. | TRBJ1-2 | . | TRBV7-6 | TGTGCCAGCAGCCTCCAGTGGAACTATGGCTACACCTTC | CASSLQWNYGYTF
. | TRBJ1-1 | TRBD1 | TRBV25-1 | TGTGCCAGCAGTGAATATGGACAGGGCCACATGAACACTGAAGCTTTCTTT | CASSEYGQGHMNTEAFF
. | TRBJ1-6 | TRBD1 | TRBV18 | TGTGCCAGCTCACCCGGGACAGGGAATTCACCCCTCCACTTT | CASSPGTGNSPLHF
. | TRBJ2-1 | TRBD1 | TRBV10-1 | TGCGCCAGCAGTGCACAGGGGGCGGTGGCCGGTGAGCAGTTCTTC | CASSAQGAVAGEQFF
. | TRBJ2-5 | . | TRBV7-2 | TGTGCCAGCAGCCAAAAGGGAGGTCAGACCCAGTACTTC | CASSQKGGQTQYF
. | TRBJ2-1 | . | TRBV9 | TGTGCCAGCAGCGTAATCCGCCCCGGGCAGTTCTTC | CASSVIRPGQFF
. | TRBJ2-7 | TRBD1 | TRBV28 | TGTGCCAGCAGTTCCGGGACAGGTGGGCAGTACTTC | CASSSGTGGQYF